These T cell receptor beta chains were read from a single sample in a study of post-analysis software for immune sequencing data. Each CDR3 protein is one row after TCRdb ran MiXCR on the PCR reads. The sample records approximately 360,000 distinct CDR3 sequences, approximately 38% being singletons. Specimen: blood. Receptors were obtained from a girl aged 10-17 years with multiple sclerosis. Both conserved end residues are part of each CDR3. Each record gives: CDR3 length, clone size, V gene, J gene, CDR3 protein. Clone sizes are given selectively: once, few, many, or a class where the clone is expanded.

length: 13; size: few; V: TRBV5-6; J: TRBJ1-1; CDR3: CASSYGQEGEAFF
length: 14; size: .; V: TRBV29-1; J: TRBJ2-2; CDR3: CSVAGITNTGELFF
length: 13; size: once; V: TRBV12-3/TRBV12-4; J: TRBJ2-7; CDR3: CASSRRATYEQYF
length: 16; size: .; V: TRBV11-1; J: TRBJ2-3; CDR3: CASSLAAGRKTDTQYF
length: 15; size: .; V: TRBV7-2; J: TRBJ2-1; CDR3: CASRSTGSSYNEQFF
length: 13; size: .; V: TRBV2; J: TRBJ1-2; CDR3: CASTRTEMGGYTF
length: 14; size: few; V: TRBV5-1; J: TRBJ1-1; CDR3: CASSLEQPDLEAFF
length: 15; size: .; V: TRBV2; J: TRBJ2-3; CDR3: CASSEGGGSTDTQYF
length: 15; size: .; V: TRBV29-1; J: TRBJ1-1; CDR3: CSVEERAGGDTEAFF
length: 14; size: .; V: TRBV19; J: TRBJ2-7; CDR3: CASSGTGSTYEQYF
length: 13; size: .; V: TRBV7-9; J: TRBJ2-5; CDR3: CASGRDTQETQYF
length: 16; size: .; V: TRBV9; J: TRBJ1-1; CDR3: CASSVGPPGSRTEAFF
length: 14; size: .; V: TRBV20-1; J: .; CDR3: CGANPGQGRYEQYF
length: 13; size: .; V: TRBV12-3/TRBV12-4; J: TRBJ2-7; CDR3: CASSLAPTSRRYF
length: 13; size: .; V: TRBV28; J: TRBJ2-7; CDR3: CASTLGLDGEQYF
length: 16; size: .; V: TRBV24-1; J: TRBJ2-3; CDR3: CATSTYRGGRTDTQYF
length: 13; size: few; V: TRBV6-6; J: TRBJ2-7; CDR3: CASSYDRLAEQYF
length: 14; size: .; V: TRBV5-5; J: TRBJ2-5; CDR3: CASSLPQEGETQYF
length: 12; size: few; V: TRBV6-5; J: TRBJ2-7; CDR3: CASSGQAGRQYF
length: 15; size: .; V: TRBV5-1; J: TRBJ2-3; CDR3: CASSRLAGRMDTQYF
length: 16; size: .; V: TRBV4-1; J: TRBJ2-1; CDR3: CASSRFPGLGDNEQFF
length: 12; size: .; V: TRBV5-1; J: TRBJ1-2; CDR3: CASSFNGDGYTF
length: 14; size: few; V: TRBV15; J: TRBJ2-7; CDR3: CATQSDRGRGEQYF
length: 13; size: few; V: TRBV3-1; J: TRBJ2-1; CDR3: CASSQANYNEQFF
length: 13; size: few; V: TRBV12-3/TRBV12-4; J: TRBJ2-4; CDR3: CASSLTNLDIQYF
length: 17; size: .; V: TRBV5-1; J: TRBJ1-1; CDR3: CASSWAPMGGMNAEAFF
length: 16; size: few; V: TRBV6-6; J: TRBJ1-5; CDR3: CASSYGALHSNQPQHF
length: 17; size: .; V: TRBV29-1; J: .; CDR3: CSVERAGAGYLPGEQYF
length: 15; size: few; V: TRBV28; J: TRBJ2-1; CDR3: CASSLTEGGFDEQFF
length: 15; size: .; V: TRBV20-1; J: TRBJ1-5; CDR3: CSARDAAAGGQPQHF
length: 16; size: few; V: TRBV5-1; J: TRBJ2-1; CDR3: CASIYADRGSYNEQFF
length: 15; size: .; V: TRBV18; J: .; CDR3: CASSPPSEPTYEQYF
length: 16; size: .; V: TRBV4-2; J: TRBJ2-7; CDR3: CASSQSYRDGYYEQYF
length: 14; size: .; V: TRBV5-1; J: TRBJ1-5; CDR3: CASSPSGDTQPQHF
length: 13; size: .; V: TRBV12-3/TRBV12-4; J: TRBJ2-7; CDR3: CASWRQGGHEQYF
length: 17; size: once; V: TRBV6-6; J: TRBJ2-2; CDR3: CASSYRRTGAGSGELFF
length: 16; size: .; V: TRBV6-6; J: TRBJ2-6; CDR3: CAGSYYHYSGANVLTF
length: 13; size: .; V: TRBV29-1; J: TRBJ2-3; CDR3: CSVEGGVTDTQYF
length: 14; size: .; V: TRBV4-1; J: TRBJ2-7; CDR3: CASSQVQGGEEKYF
length: 16; size: .; V: TRBV4-3; J: TRBJ2-1; CDR3: CASSRVRDYSYNEQFF
length: 12; size: .; V: TRBV12-3/TRBV12-4; J: TRBJ1-1; CDR3: CASIRGGTEAFF
length: 13; size: .; V: TRBV12-3/TRBV12-4; J: TRBJ2-5; CDR3: CASSSDPGETQYF
length: 11; size: .; V: TRBV20-1; J: TRBJ2-7; CDR3: CSAHRGGEQYF
length: 14; size: few; V: TRBV3-1; J: TRBJ2-1; CDR3: CASSQGFRGDEQFF
length: 15; size: .; V: TRBV10-3; J: TRBJ1-1; CDR3: CAISVRDRPNTEAFF
length: 14; size: .; V: TRBV29-1; J: TRBJ2-3; CDR3: CSVARASITDTQYF
length: 12; size: .; V: TRBV12-3/TRBV12-4; J: TRBJ2-3; CDR3: CASSLKGDTQYF